The 20 T cell receptor beta chains below come from one sample, sequenced in a study of cytomegalovirus exposure and HLA in healthy donors. Primers: 60 Vbeta forward and 13 Jbeta reverse. TCRdb keeps only in-frame clones here, not all; method: immunoSEQ multiplex PCR. Counted here are 110,000 or so clones, less than 80% occurring once; the ten biggest clones make up roughly 4.2%. What was sequenced was PBMCs. These receptors all stem from a woman in her 40s in good health and CMV-seropositive.

J is TRBJ2-7 and V is TRBV19, with 9 bases that match TRBD1. Trimming cost V 1 base and J 3 bases; bases outside gene matches: 1. The CDR3 is 14 amino acids. Germline CDR1 is LNHDA and CDR2 is SQIVND (reference sequence). The CDR3 region has the DNA TGTGCCAGTAGTATAGGGACAGGGGTCTACGAGCAGTACTTC. Translation gives CASSIGTGVYEQYF.

The V call is TRBV6-6, the J call TRBJ1-1, with D possibly matching TRBD1 (6 bases). Trimming removed 2 bases from V and 6 bases from J, with 10 bases in between. The CDR3 is 13 residues long. Germline-derived CDR1 and CDR2 are MNHNY and SVGAGI (reference sequence). This CDR3 reads CASSYMQGSEAFF. As DNA, the CDR3 is TGTGCCAGCAGTTACATGCAGGGGTCTGAAGCTTTCTTT.

The chain has TRBV5-5 and TRBJ2-7; TRBD2 agrees at 7 bases. There are 16 residues in the CDR3. Germline V gene lookup returns CDR1 SGHKS and CDR2 YYEKEE (reference sequence). Trimming removed 4 bases from V and 3 bases from J; junction bases left unmatched: 13. The CDR3: CASSPYYSGTNYEQYF. The DNA of the CDR3 is TGTGCCAGCAGCCCATACTACTCCGGGACTAACTACGAGCAGTACTTC.

The V call is TRBV9, the J call TRBJ2-1; D perhaps matches TRBD1 (6 bases). CDR3 size: 17 residues. Germline V lookup: CDR1 SGDLS, CDR2 YYNGEE. V lost 1 base to trimming and J lost 9 bases, with 23 bases between them. CDR3 coding DNA: TGTGCCAGCAGCGTACAGTCTAGCTCACAGGGATTCGGTGAGCAGTTCTTC. Translating it yields CASSVQSSSQGFGEQFF.

The CDR3 DNA reads TGTGCCAGCAGTTCCTTTAGCGGGGGGGCCCACGAGCAGTACTTC. Its translation: CASSSFSGGAHEQYF. The genes are TRBV27 and TRBJ2-7; 11 bases are shared with TRBD2. CDR1 MNHEY and CDR2 SMNVEV come from the germline V gene (reference sequence). The CDR3 has 15 amino acids. Trimming removed 4 bases from V and 5 bases from J; junction bases left unmatched: 7.

This clone was seen once. The chain carries TRBV7-2 and TRBJ2-5; 8 bases map to TRBD2. Germline V lookup: CDR1 SGHTA, CDR2 FQGNSA. Losses at the gene ends were 5 bases for V and 3 bases for J; bases not matched to a gene: 14. The CDR3 length is 17 residues. The CDR3 DNA follows: TGTGCCAGCAGCCCGACGGGGGGCGGGGGGCCGAAAGAGACCCAGTACTTC. This translates into CASSPTGGGGPKETQYF.

The chain uses TRBV5-5 and TRBJ2-5; D possibly corresponds to TRBD1 (5 bases). The germline CDR1 and CDR2 sequences are SGHKS and YYEKEE (reference sequence). V lost 0 bases and J 2 bases, leaving 14 bases between the germline ends. There are 16 residues in the CDR3. The CDR3 DNA reads as TGTGCCAGCAGCTTGGAATGGGTGACAGCTCAAGAGACCCAGTACTTC. This gives the protein CASSLEWVTAQETQYF. The whole variable domain, filled in from reference TRBV5-5 and TRBJ2-5, reads DAGVTQSPTHLIKTRGQQVTLRCSPISGHKSVSWYQQVLGQGPQFIFQYYEKEERGRGNFPDRFSARQFPNYSSELNVNALLLGDSALYLCASSLEWVTAQETQYFGPGTRLLVL.

This chain connects TRBV27 to TRBJ1-5; 8 nucleotides line up with TRBD1. Germline loops: CDR1 MNHEY, CDR2 SMNVEV (reference sequence). This CDR3 comprises 15 residues. V gave up 3 bases and J gave up 3 bases; unmatched junction bases: 4. The CDR3 sequence: CASSLDRASNQPQHF. CDR3 DNA: TGTGCCAGCAGTTTGGACAGGGCCTCCAATCAGCCCCAGCATTTT.

There are a few counts of this clone. The chain recombines TRBV7-2 with TRBJ1-1; the match to TRBD1 covers 7 bases. V lost 0 bases to trimming and J lost 0 bases; unmatched junction nucleotides: 1. This CDR3 comprises 15 residues. Germline values: CDR1 SGHTA, CDR2 FQGNSA. CDR3 in amino acids: CASSLATGLNTEAFF. The CDR3 DNA reads TGTGCCAGCAGCTTAGCGACAGGGCTGAACACTGAAGCTTTCTTT.

The chain links TRBV7-9 to TRBJ1-4; tentatively, D is TRBD1 (5 bases). CDR3 length: 13 residues. Looked up from germline, CDR1 is SEHNR and CDR2 is FQNEAQ (reference sequence). Trimming pared 5 bases from V and 8 bases from J, leaving 12 bases between. Here the CDR3 DNA reads TGTGCCAGCAGCGATCAGGGTATAGAAAAACTGTTTTTT. Translation: CASSDQGIEKLFF.

The chain couples TRBV15 to TRBJ2-7, with D unclear. The CDR3 covers 12 residues. Trimming stripped 0 bases from V and 6 bases from J, with 6 bases between. CDR1 is LNHNV, CDR2 YYDKDF, per germline (reference sequence). CDR3 DNA: TGTGCCACCAGCAGAGATTCGGGCGAGCAGTACTTC. It specifies CATSRDSGEQYF. Using reference TRBV15 and TRBJ2-7 for the parts outside the CDR3, the full variable domain is DAMVIQNPRYQVTQFGKPVTLSCSQTLNHNVMYWYQQKSSQAPKLLFHYYDKDFNNEADTPDNFQSRRPNTSFCFLDIRSPGLGDTAMYLCATSRDSGEQYFGPGTRLTVT.

The chain has TRBV9 and TRBJ1-2, with D perhaps matching TRBD1 (6 bases). Trimming stripped 4 bases from V and 2 bases from J, with 12 bases between. This CDR3 has 14 residues. Germline CDR1 is SGDLS and CDR2 is YYNGEE. CDR3 coding DNA: TGTGCCAGCAGCTCTCAGGGGACCAACTATGGCTACACCTTC. Translating it yields CASSSQGTNYGYTF.

The CDR3, as DNA: TGTGCCAGCAGTGCCAACCGGGACAGGGTTGAATCACCCCTCCACTTT. This gives the protein CASSANRDRVESPLHF. V is TRBV6-1 and J is TRBJ1-6; 9 bases agree with TRBD1. The CDR3 has 16 amino acids. The ends lost 4 bases at V and 10 bases at J; junction bases unmatched: 11. The germline CDR1 and CDR2 sequences are MNHNS and SASEGT.

Note on this clone: Other nucleotide sequences in the sample specify the same CDR3. The chain has TRBV18 and TRBJ1-3; TRBD1 matches at 7 bases. V shed 2 bases, J shed 4 bases, and the junction held 5 bases outside the gene matches. From germline, CDR1 is KGHSH and CDR2 LQKENI. The CDR3 consists of 15 residues. The CDR3 spells CASSPYQGDGNTIYF. The CDR3 DNA is TGTGCCAGCTCACCATACCAGGGGGACGGAAACACCATATATTTT.

CDR3 coding DNA: TGTGCCAGCAGCCAAGACCTCCGACAGGCCCACAATGAGCAGTTCTTC. This translates into CASSQDLRQAHNEQFF. This rearrangement joins TRBV4-2 to TRBJ2-1; D possibly corresponds to TRBD1 (6 bases). Germline V gene lookup returns CDR1 LGHNA and CDR2 YNFKEQ. The CDR3 loop spans 16 amino acids. Trimming removed 0 bases at V and 5 bases at J, with 14 bases between.

Only a few counts were recorded for this clone. J is TRBJ2-7 and V is TRBV19, with a tentative D call TRBD2 (6 bases). The CDR3 is 17 residues long. Germline V gives CDR1 LNHDA, CDR2 SQIVND (reference sequence). The V gene lost 5 bases and the J gene lost 5 bases, with 25 bases spanning the gap. The CDR3 DNA sequence: TGTGCCAGTAGTGCCCAGAGGGACTCCCGGTCGAGCAACGAGCAGTACTTC. It specifies CASSAQRDSRSSNEQYF.

The gene calls are TRBV9 and TRBJ2-3; TRBD2 agrees at 7 bases. V shed 4 bases, J shed 6 bases, and the junction held 11 bases outside the gene matches. This CDR3 is built from 15 residues. The germline V gene encodes CDR1 SGDLS and CDR2 YYNGEE. CDR3 DNA sequence: TGTGCCAGCAGCCCCGCCCGGGGAGGGCACGATACGCAGTATTTT. This translates into CASSPARGGHDTQYF.

The J gene is TRBJ2-7, the V gene TRBV6-5; possible D gene TRBD2, 6 bases. CDR1 and CDR2 (germline): MNHEY, SVGAGI. There are 14 residues in the CDR3. V gave up 6 bases and J gave up 3 bases, with 15 bases separating them. CDR3 DNA sequence: TGTGCCAGCAGCACCAGACCGCGGGACTACGAGCAGTACTTC. This translates into CASSTRPRDYEQYF.

The chain is built from TRBV30 and TRBJ2-2; 10 bases match TRBD1. Germline V lookup: CDR1 GTSNPN, CDR2 SVGIG (reference sequence). The length of the CDR3 is 13 residues. V was clipped by 8 bases and J by 1 base; unmatched bases: 1. In DNA, the CDR3 is TGTGCCGGACAGGGGGTGAACACCGGGGAGCTGTTTTTT. Amino acid sequence: CAGQGVNTGELFF.

The chain is built from TRBV2 and TRBJ1-1; 7 bases align to TRBD1. CDR1 and CDR2 from the germline V gene are SNHLY and FYNNEI. V lost 3 bases, J lost 1 base, and 5 bases stayed unmatched. The CDR3 spans 15 residues. The CDR3 DNA reads as TGTGCCAGCAGTGAGTGGGGGACAGAGAACACTGAAGCTTTCTTT. Translation gives CASSEWGTENTEAFF. The variable domain in full, completed from reference TRBV2 and TRBJ1-1, reads EPEVTQTPSHQVTQMGQEVILRCVPISNHLYFYWYRQILGQKVEFLVSFYNNEISEKSEIFDDQFSVERPDGSNFTLKIRSTKLEDSAMYFCASSEWGTENTEAFFGQGTRLTVV.